The 14 T cell receptor beta chains below all came from one sample that was sequenced in a study of T cells in women clearing cervical HPV infection listed by TCRdb under 2018. Receptor amplification or capture employed the immunoSEQ multiplex PCR assay. TCRdb provides this immuneACCESS table in a form limited to in-frame rearrangements. Some clones are lacking; in checked studies, under half of them reflect an unresolved V gene, and why the rest are absent is not known. The record for this sample contains around 16,000 clones. The ten largest make up over 9.5% of the sample. The sample taken for sequencing was blood buffy coat. The receptors stem from a woman aged 18 to 75 with a cervical HPV16 infection that either progressed to CIN3+ or cleared (not recorded which).

Points on this clone: The CDR3 end falls 3 residues outside the read, so it is completed with the germline J gene. V gene TRBV18 combines with J gene TRBJ2-3; 8 bases match TRBD1. Trimming removed 4 bases from V and 2 bases from J; junction bases left unmatched: 2. From germline, CDR1 is KGHSH and CDR2 LQKENI. This CDR3 has 14 residues. Partial CDR3 DNA: TGTGCCAGCTCACTGGGACAGGCCACAGATACG. It yields the protein CASSLGQATDT. From start to end, the CDR3 is CASSLGQATDTQYF. The complete variable domain, with remaining parts taken from reference TRBV18 and TRBJ2-3, reads NAGVMQNPRHLVRRRGQEARLRCSPMKGHSHVYWYRQLPEEGLKFMVYLQKENIIDESGMPKERFSAEFPKEGPSILRIQQVVRGDSAAYFCASSLGQATDTQYFGPGTRLTVL.

A note on this clone: The CDR3 end falls 3 residues outside the read, so it is completed with the germline J gene. This chain links TRBV6-4 with TRBJ2-3; TRBD2 might be the D (5 bases). The length of the CDR3 is 15 residues. Germline loops: CDR1 MRHNA, CDR2 SNTAGT. The V and J ends lost 3 bases and 6 bases respectively, with 16 bases between them. CDR3 DNA (partial): TGTGCCAGCAGTGATGCTATAGCAGCGGCGGATACG. This codes for CASSDAIAAADT. Given in full, the CDR3 is CASSDAIAAADTQYF.

A note on this clone: The read ends 3 residues shy of where the CDR3 ends; the end is completed using the germline J gene. This chain uses TRBV30 with TRBJ2-1; D may be TRBD2 (6 bases). CDR1 and CDR2 (germline): GTSNPN, SVGIG (reference sequence). V lost 5 bases, J lost 0 bases, and 17 bases lay in between. CDR3 size: 16 residues. Incomplete CDR3 DNA: TGTGCCTGGGAGCGTTCCCCCGGGGGCTCCTACAATGAG. It codes for CAWERSPGGSYNE. The whole CDR3 region reads CAWERSPGGSYNEQFF.

As concerns this clone: The CDR3 end falls 3 residues outside the read, so it is completed with the germline J gene. V is TRBV6-4 and J is TRBJ2-7; D may be TRBD2 (6 bases). In germline, CDR1 is MRHNA, CDR2 SNTAGT. Trimming cost V 5 bases and J 2 bases, with 13 bases left between them. The CDR3 is 14 amino acids. The sequenced part of the CDR3 DNA is TGTGCCAGCAGTAACCAACCGGGGGCCTACGAG. Protein product: CASSNQPGAYE. The whole CDR3 protein is CASSNQPGAYEQYF.

CDR3 DNA, as far as it was read: TGTGCCAGCAGTGAAAGGGACAGGGAGTATCAGCCC. Translation: CASSERDREYQP. The whole CDR3 sequence reads CASSERDREYQPQHF. The V call is TRBV6-1, the J call TRBJ1-5, with TRBD1 identical over 9 bases. The read gets to within 3 residues of the CDR3 end, and the germline J gene fills in the rest. This CDR3 is 15 amino acids long. V shed 2 bases, J shed 5 bases, and the junction held 4 bases outside the gene matches. CDR1 and CDR2 from the germline V gene are MNHNS and SASEGT.

As to this clone: The read ends 3 residues early relative to the CDR3; the germline J gene fills the gap. The chain links TRBV2 to TRBJ2-2; TRBD1 agrees at 8 bases. The junction had 4 bases not matched to a gene; V was cut back by 8 bases and J by 8 bases. This CDR3 comprises 12 residues. Germline lookup yields CDR1 SNHLY and CDR2 FYNNEI. The covered CDR3 bases are TGTGCCAGCCGAGGACAGGGTGGGGAG. It specifies CASRGQGGE. The complete CDR3 reads CASRGQGGELFF.

Note on this clone: The CDR3 end lies 3 residues beyond the end of the read and is filled in from the germline J gene. The J gene is TRBJ2-4, the V gene TRBV19; TRBD1 matches 7 bases. In germline, CDR1 is LNHDA, CDR2 SQIVND (reference sequence). This CDR3 spans 12 amino acids. CDR3 amino acids: CASSSRDRGQYF. The sequenced CDR3 bases are TGTGCCAGTAGTTCCCGGGACAGAGGT.

As to this clone: Sequencing ends 3 residues short of the CDR3 end; the germline J gene provides the rest. The gene calls are TRBV20-1 and TRBJ1-5; no clear D. The CDR3 has 17 residues. V was trimmed by 3 bases and J by 5 bases, leaving 23 bases between them. Germline CDR1 and CDR2: DFQATT and SNEGSKA (reference sequence). The DNA read from the CDR3 is TGCAGTGCTAGCCGTGGGGTCAGCGGACGGCGGGATCAGCCC. It translates to CSASRGVSGRRDQP. The complete CDR3 reads CSASRGVSGRRDQPQHF.

CDR3 DNA (partial): TGCAGTGCTGGCGGGCCCGACAGGGGGAGTGAAAAA. Translating gives CSAGGPDRGSEK. The whole CDR3 region reads CSAGGPDRGSEKLFF. The chain joins TRBV20-1 to TRBJ1-4; 9 bases agree with TRBD1. Read data end 3 residues before the CDR3 end; the end is taken from the germline J gene. V dropped 5 bases and J dropped 7; count of bases not matched to a gene: 11. Germline loops: CDR1 DFQATT, CDR2 SNEGSKA (reference sequence). The CDR3 covers 15 residues.

Note on this clone: The CDR3 extends 3 residues past the end of the read, so its final part is completed from the germline J gene. This rearrangement joins TRBV11-1 to TRBJ2-5, with D possibly matching TRBD2 (5 bases). CDR1 is SGHAT and CDR2 is FQDESV in the germline V gene (reference sequence). The CDR3 is made up of 13 amino acids. Deletions cut 1 base from V and 2 bases from J, with 5 bases between. The CDR3: CASSLGLQETQYF. The sequenced part of the CDR3 DNA is TGTGCCAGCAGCTTAGGACTACAAGAGACC.

A remark on this clone: Read coverage stops 3 residues before the CDR3 terminus; the germline J gene supplies the remainder. V and J are TRBV6-2 or TRBV6-3 and TRBJ2-4, with 9 bases fitting TRBD2. Germline V CDR1 and CDR2: MNHEY, SVGEGT. This CDR3 is 16 amino acids long. V trimming: 7 bases; J trimming: 3 bases; junction bases outside the gene matches: 10. CDR3 bases read: TGTGCCAGCATCCCCGCGGGGGGGCCAGGCAAAAACATT. Amino acid sequence: CASIPAGGPGKNI. The CDR3, in full, reads CASIPAGGPGKNIQYF.

Concerning this clone: Germline is not matched at one junction end, which may reflect a read error. Coverage ceases 3 residues before the CDR3 finishes, and the germline J gene fills in the end. This specimen includes other DNA sequences encoding the same CDR3. This chain links TRBV7-8 with TRBJ1-3; 9 bases line up with TRBD1. This CDR3 is built from 17 residues. CDR1 and CDR2 (germline): SGHVS, FQNEAQ. The sequenced CDR3 bases are TGTGCCAGCAGCCCACCGGGACAGGGTTTCTCTGGAAACACT. This encodes CASSPPGQGFSGNT. The CDR3 as a whole reads CASSPPGQGFSGNTIYF.

A remark on this clone: The CDR3 end falls 3 residues outside the read, so it is completed with the germline J gene. This rearrangement joins TRBV30 to TRBJ1-2; D uncertain. The germline V gene has CDR1 GTSNPN and CDR2 SVGIG (reference sequence). The CDR3 totals 10 residues. The CDR3 loop reads CAWEQSVYTF. Incomplete CDR3 DNA: TGTGCCTGGGAGCAATCGGTC.

Remarks on this clone: The read halts 3 residues ahead of the CDR3 end, with the missing end drawn from the germline J gene. V is TRBV19 and J is TRBJ1-3; 8 positions match TRBD1. The CDR3 is made up of 11 amino acids. Looked up from germline, CDR1 is LNHDA and CDR2 is SQIVND (reference sequence). This CDR3 reads CASSIGTGIYF. The covered CDR3 bases are TGTGCCAGTAGTATAGGGACAGGG.